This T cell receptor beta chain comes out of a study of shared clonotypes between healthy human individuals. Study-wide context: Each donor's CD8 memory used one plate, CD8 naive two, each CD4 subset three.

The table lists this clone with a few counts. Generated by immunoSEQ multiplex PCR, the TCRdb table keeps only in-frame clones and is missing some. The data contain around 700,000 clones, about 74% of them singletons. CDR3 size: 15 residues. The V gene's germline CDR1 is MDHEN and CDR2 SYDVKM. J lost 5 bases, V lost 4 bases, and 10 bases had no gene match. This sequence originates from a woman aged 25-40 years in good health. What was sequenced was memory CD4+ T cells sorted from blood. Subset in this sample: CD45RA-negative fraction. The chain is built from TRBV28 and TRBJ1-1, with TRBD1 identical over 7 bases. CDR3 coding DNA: TGTGCCAGCAGTTCCCCAGGGGGTGGCCGAACTGAAGCTTTCTTT. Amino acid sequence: CASSSPGGGRTEAFF.